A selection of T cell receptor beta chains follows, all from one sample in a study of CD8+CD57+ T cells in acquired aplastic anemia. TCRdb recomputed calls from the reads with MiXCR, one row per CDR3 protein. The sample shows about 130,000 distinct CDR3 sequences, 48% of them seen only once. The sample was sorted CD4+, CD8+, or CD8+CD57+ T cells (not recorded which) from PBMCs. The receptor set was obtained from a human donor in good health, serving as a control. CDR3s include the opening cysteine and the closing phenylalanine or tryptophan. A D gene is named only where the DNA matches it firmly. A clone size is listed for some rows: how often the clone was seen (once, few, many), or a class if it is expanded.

CDR3 protein: CASSLWTGGYSPLHF; CDR3 DNA: TGTGCCAGCAGCCTGTGGACAGGGGGCTATTCACCCCTCCACTTT; V gene: TRBV7-2; J gene: TRBJ1-6; D gene: TRBD1; clone size: few
CDR3 protein: CSASYREVGTNYGYTF; CDR3 DNA: TGCAGTGCTAGTTACAGGGAGGTCGGTACAAACTATGGCTACACCTTC; V gene: TRBV20-1; J gene: TRBJ1-2; D gene: .; clone size: .
CDR3 protein: CASSRGWGEDTIYF; CDR3 DNA: TGTGCCAGCAGTCGTGGCTGGGGTGAGGACACCATATATTTT; V gene: TRBV7-8; J gene: TRBJ1-3; D gene: .; clone size: many
CDR3 protein: CASSFRDRQTGELFF; CDR3 DNA: TGTGCCAGCAGCTTCCGAGACAGGCAAACCGGGGAGCTGTTTTTT; V gene: TRBV5-6; J gene: TRBJ2-2; D gene: .; clone size: many
CDR3 protein: CSARALGHTGNTIYF; CDR3 DNA: TGCAGTGCTAGGGCCCTGGGACACACTGGAAACACCATATATTTT; V gene: TRBV20-1; J gene: TRBJ1-3; D gene: .; clone size: many
CDR3 protein: CASSFAREAYEQYF; CDR3 DNA: TGTGCCAGCAGCTTCGCAAGAGAAGCCTACGAGCAGTACTTC; V gene: TRBV7-2; J gene: TRBJ2-7; D gene: .; clone size: many
CDR3 protein: CASSWTSGVHTQYF; CDR3 DNA: TGTGCCAGCAGTTGGACTAGCGGGGTTCATACGCAGTATTTT; V gene: TRBV12-3/TRBV12-4; J gene: TRBJ2-3; D gene: TRBD2; clone size: many
CDR3 protein: CASSTRTSFGYEAFF; CDR3 DNA: TGTGCCAGCAGCACCCGGACGTCCTTTGGGTATGAAGCTTTCTTT; V gene: TRBV7-3; J gene: TRBJ1-1; D gene: .; clone size: .
CDR3 protein: CASRIAEGGTEAFF; CDR3 DNA: TGCGCCAGCAGGATCGCGGAGGGGGGCACTGAAGCTTTCTTT; V gene: TRBV10-2; J gene: TRBJ1-1; D gene: .; clone size: .
CDR3 protein: CATADSLPTDTQYF; CDR3 DNA: TGTGCCACTGCGGACTCGCTGCCCACAGATACGCAGTATTTT; V gene: TRBV10-3; J gene: TRBJ2-3; D gene: .; clone size: many
CDR3 protein: CASSPKWDSQETQYF; CDR3 DNA: TGTGCCAGCTCACCAAAGTGGGACAGTCAAGAGACCCAGTACTTC; V gene: TRBV18; J gene: TRBJ2-5; D gene: TRBD1; clone size: .